The present entry profiles one T cell receptor beta chain with its context. HIV-negative, healthy adults without recent acute infections or vaccinations were the donors. This sample is drawn from a study of shared clonotypes between healthy human individuals. Some clones are missing from TCRdb's copy, which holds only in-frame ones; the method was immunoSEQ multiplex PCR. Seen here are over 1.5 million clones, 95% to 99% observed once, and the top ten hold roughly 0.45%. CDR1 and CDR2 (germline): MNHNY, SVGAGI (reference sequence). This CDR3 is 15 amino acids long. Between the trimmed V and J ends, which lost 5 bases and 7 bases, there was a span of 21 bases.

Sequencing was done on a sample of naive CD4+ T cells sorted from blood. Subset denoted: CD45RA+ positively selected. The TCR sequence derives from a young man in good health. The chain couples TRBV6-6 to TRBJ2-7, with D possibly being TRBD1 (6 bases). CDR3 sequence (DNA): TGTGCCAGCAGTAATCCCGGGACACGGTTATTAGAGCAGTACTTC. As protein: CASSNPGTRLLEQYF.